This T cell receptor beta chain came from a study of cytomegalovirus exposure and HLA in healthy donors. About the study: T cells numbering about 180 million yielded fewer than 140 million unique TCR beta sequences in an earlier analysis.

60 Vbeta and 13 Jbeta primers were used in PCR. Assay: immunoSEQ multiplex PCR; the TCRdb copy retains only in-frame clones and omits some. Of under 200,000 clones in the sample, roughly 83% were seen once. Whole-study findings and limits: Near-uniform donor sequencing depth was presumed by presence/absence analyses. Trimming of TCR beta V- and J-genes showed a link, identified in a later analysis, to a missense DCLRE1C variant. As a later analysis revealed, most CMV-associated TCR beta chains appeared HLA-restricted.

On this clone itself: Its antigen is unknown.

The origin of this receptor is a boy aged 2-9 years in good health and CMV-seronegative. Sequencing was carried out using PBMCs.

CDR3 sequence: CASSEGGYEQYF. CDR3 nucleotides: TGTGCCAGCAGCGAAGGAGGCTACGAGCAGTACTTC. V and J are TRBV13 and TRBJ2-7; a weak D match, TRBD2 (5 bases). Trimming removed 5 bases from V and 3 bases from J, with 8 bases in between. The CDR3 covers 12 residues. Germline lookup yields CDR1 PRHDT and CDR2 FYEKMQ (reference sequence).